This T cell receptor beta chain comes out of a study of T-cell memory formation after mild COVID-19. Employing constant-segment primers, 5'RACE generated TCR alpha and TCR beta cDNA libraries bearing sample barcodes and UMIs. Each CDR3 protein is one row after TCRdb ran MiXCR on the 5' RACE reads. The sample has approximately 570,000 distinct CDR3 sequences; more than 15% are singletons. Findings and caveats of the study: Clones that contracted from day 15 to 85 were balanced CD4/CD8, while later expanders leaned CD4+.

Comment on this clonotype: Its antigen is not known.

The sequencing input was PBMCs or a T cell subset sorted from them (not recorded which). This TCR was recovered from an adult woman who had mild COVID-19 (a few samples of this study predate the infection). Cell type and time point are not known.

This CDR3 reads CSAHQLGGGETQYF. In nucleotides, the CDR3 is TGCAGTGCTCATCAATTAGGGGGAGGGGAGACCCAGTACTTC. The gene calls are TRBV20-1 and TRBJ2-5; the D gene is possibly TRBD2 (7 bases). Trimming cost V 5 bases and J 5 bases, with 18 bases left between them. Germline assignment: CDR1 DFQATT and CDR2 SNEGSKA (reference sequence). The CDR3 covers 14 residues.